These T cell receptor beta chains were read from a single sample in a study of control samples from healthy donors and cancer patients. The protocol was immunoSEQ multiplex PCR, while the TCRdb copy is restricted to in-frame clones and leaves out a portion. The table lists about 170,000 clones, 91% of them singletons. The sequencing input was blood. These TCRs come from a woman in her twenties or thirties in good health. Both conserved end residues are part of each CDR3. Fields, in order: J gene, D gene, clone size, V gene, CDR3 DNA, CDR3 protein. The D gene is left open where the match is weak. Size is omitted from some rows. Given values are once, few, many or a class for expanded clones.

TRBJ2-2	-	-	TRBV6-4	TGTGCCAGCAGTGGGCTAGACACCGGGGAGCTGTTTTTT	CASSGLDTGELFF
TRBJ1-4	-	-	TRBV30	TGTGCCTGGAGTCCCAAAAGGGAAAAACTGTTTTTT	CAWSPKREKLFF
TRBJ2-4	-	-	TRBV7-9	TGTGCCAGCAGCTTAGCGCGGGATGGCAAAAACATTCAGTACTTC	CASSLARDGKNIQYF
TRBJ2-3	TRBD2	-	TRBV6-1	TGTGCCAGCAGTGGTATTGGACTAGCGGGGATTAGCACAGATACGCAGTATTTT	CASSGIGLAGISTDTQYF
TRBJ2-7	TRBD1	-	TRBV3-1/TRBV3-2	TGTGCCAGCAGCCAGGGACAGGGTGGGCACGAGCAGTACTTC	CASSQGQGGHEQYF
TRBJ2-7	TRBD1	-	TRBV25-1	TGTGCCAGCAGTATAGGGGGCGGCGAGCAGTACTTC	CASSIGGGEQYF
TRBJ1-2	-	once	TRBV9	TGTGCCAGCAGCGTAGGGGCTAACTATGGCTACACCTTC	CASSVGANYGYTF
TRBJ2-5	-	-	TRBV7-2	TGTGCCAGCAGCTTAGCGGGGAGGAGAGAGACCCAGTACTTC	CASSLAGRRETQYF
TRBJ1-2	TRBD1	once	TRBV24-1	TGTGCCACCAGTGTGGGACAGTTTTGGGGCTACACCTTC	CATSVGQFWGYTF
TRBJ1-5	TRBD1	-	TRBV2	TGTGCCAGCGAGCAGGGGGTGGATCAGCCCCAGCATTTT	CASEQGVDQPQHF
TRBJ1-5	TRBD1	few	TRBV3-1/TRBV3-2	TGTGCCAGCAGCCAAGATACAGGGGGTCAGCCCCAGCATTTT	CASSQDTGGQPQHF
TRBJ2-5	-	once	TRBV10-3	TGTGCCATCAGTCGGTCCCAAGAGACCCAGTACTTC	CAISRSQETQYF
TRBJ1-2	-	-	TRBV30	TGTGCCTGGAGTCTAGGGGTCGGTGGCTACACCTTC	CAWSLGVGGYTF
TRBJ2-2	TRBD1	-	TRBV19	TGTGCCAGTAGTTCCGGGACAGGGGCGAACACCGGGGAGCTGTTTTTT	CASSSGTGANTGELFF
TRBJ2-7	TRBD2	-	TRBV2	TGTGCCAGCATAGCGGGAGGTCTCGAGCAGTACTTC	CASIAGGLEQYF